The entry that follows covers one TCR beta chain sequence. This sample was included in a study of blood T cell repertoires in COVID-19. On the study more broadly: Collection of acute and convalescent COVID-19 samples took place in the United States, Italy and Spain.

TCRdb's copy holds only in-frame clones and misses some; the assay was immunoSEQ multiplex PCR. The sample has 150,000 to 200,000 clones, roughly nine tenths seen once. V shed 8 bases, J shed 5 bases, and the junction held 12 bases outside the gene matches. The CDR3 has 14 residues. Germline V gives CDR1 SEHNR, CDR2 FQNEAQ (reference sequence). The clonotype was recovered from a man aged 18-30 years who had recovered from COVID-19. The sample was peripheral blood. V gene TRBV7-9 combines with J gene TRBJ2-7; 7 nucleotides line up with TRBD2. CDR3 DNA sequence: TGTGCCAGCCAGACCTGGCGGGAGTGGAACGAGCAGTACTTC. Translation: CASQTWREWNEQYF.